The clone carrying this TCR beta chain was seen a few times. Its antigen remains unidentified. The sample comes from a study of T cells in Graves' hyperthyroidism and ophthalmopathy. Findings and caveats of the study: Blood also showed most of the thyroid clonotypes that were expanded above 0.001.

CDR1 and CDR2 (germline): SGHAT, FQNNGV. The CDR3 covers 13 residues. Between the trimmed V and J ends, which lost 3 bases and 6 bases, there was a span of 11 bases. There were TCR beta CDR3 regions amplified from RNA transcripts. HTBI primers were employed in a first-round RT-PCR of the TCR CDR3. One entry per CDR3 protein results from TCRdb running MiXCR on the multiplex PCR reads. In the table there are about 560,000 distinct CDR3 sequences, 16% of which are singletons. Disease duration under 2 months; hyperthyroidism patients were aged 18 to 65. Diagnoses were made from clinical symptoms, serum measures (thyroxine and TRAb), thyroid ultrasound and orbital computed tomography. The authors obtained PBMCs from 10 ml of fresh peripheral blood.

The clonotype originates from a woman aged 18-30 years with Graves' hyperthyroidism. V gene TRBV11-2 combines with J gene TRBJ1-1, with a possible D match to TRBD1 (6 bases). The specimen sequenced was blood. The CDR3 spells CASSFLGGAEAFF. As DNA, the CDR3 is TGTGCCAGCAGCTTTCTCGGGGGCGCTGAAGCTTTCTTT.